This T cell receptor beta chain originates from a study of OX40 agonist ivuxolimab in advanced cancers. Study-wide points: At 0.1 to 3.0 mg/kg, CD4+ and CD8+ blood T cells expanded clonally by week 6.

Turning to this clone: Its antigen is as yet unknown.

Trimming cost V 6 bases and J 1 base, with 15 bases left between them. The CDR3 is made up of 15 amino acids. The germline CDR1 and CDR2 sequences are SNHLY and FYNNEI. Peripheral blood came from all dose cohorts at three timepoints. This table comes from immunoSEQ multiplex PCR, and its TCRdb copy is limited to in-frame clones, with some not included. The data hold some 11,000 clones, with roughly nine tenths observed a single time. This chain joins TRBV2 and TRBJ1-2, with a tentative D call TRBD1 (6 bases). The TCR sequence derives from an adult with an advanced solid tumor such as melanoma, head and neck, liver or kidney cancer. This sample comprised CD4+ or CD8+ T cells sorted from blood, obtained in a trial of the OX40 agonist ivuxolimab. The CDR3 DNA reads TGTGCCAGCAGGGCCCCCGGACAGATTAACTATGGCTACACCTTC. Protein: CASRAPGQINYGYTF.